The next 23 T cell receptor beta chains were all read from a single sample in a study of T-cell memory formation after mild COVID-19 (dated by TCRdb to the early 2020s). The method behind the library was 5' RACE. Sequenced on an Illumina NovaSeq 6000. Clones were called with MiXCR by TCRdb after fastp trimmed the public reads at Q25, and only in-frame beta chains were retained. Rows are unified per CDR3 protein, each entry keeping the most common DNA and genes. This sample is represented by just over 300,000 distinct CDR3 sequences; approximately 19% of them were singletons. In total, the top ten clones hold around 20% of the sample. Sequencing was performed on PBMCs or a T cell subset sorted from them (not recorded which). The receptors originated from a man between 18 and 29 years old who had mild COVID-19 (a few samples of this study predate the infection). The sample titles of this study are shuffled in the database, so cell type and time point are left out; the donor was told from shared clones.

V is TRBV5-4 and J is TRBJ2-5; 9 bases are shared with TRBD1. The CDR3 has 16 residues. Germline loops: CDR1 SGHNT, CDR2 YYREEE (reference sequence). Unmatched junction bases numbered 12, after V lost 4 bases and J lost 5 bases. The CDR3 bases are TGTGCCAGCAGCCTATCTCCGGGACAGGGTAGTGAGACCCAGTACTTC. As protein: CASSLSPGQGSETQYF.

Note on this clonotype: This may be a read error, as it is one base from a much larger clone. The chain recombines TRBV12-3 or TRBV12-4 with TRBJ1-5, with D possibly TRBD1 on 6 matching bases. V was shortened by 6 bases and J by 6 bases, with 12 bases between the two germline ends. The CDR3 consists of 13 residues. In nucleotides, the CDR3 is TGTGCCAGCAGACAGGGAGAAGGTCAGCCCCAGCATTTT. Its protein is CASRQGEGQPQHF.

This clonotype has more than one count but fewer than ten. This rearrangement joins TRBV20-1 to TRBJ2-1; 10 nucleotides align to TRBD2. V shed 6 bases, J shed 5 bases, and the junction held 7 bases outside the gene matches. Germline V gene lookup returns CDR1 DFQATT and CDR2 SNEGSKA (reference sequence). The CDR3 spans 14 residues. DNA for the CDR3: TGCAGTGCCCATAGCGGGGGGAGAGACAATGAGCAGTTCTTC. It encodes CSAHSGGRDNEQFF.

In this sample, this clonotype turned up a few times. The chain is built from TRBV20-1 and TRBJ1-2; D is ambiguous. Germline assignment: CDR1 DFQATT and CDR2 SNEGSKA (reference sequence). The V and J ends lost 0 bases and 2 bases respectively, with 7 bases between them. The CDR3 consists of 13 residues. CDR3 coding DNA: TGCAGTGCTAGAGATCTCAGAAACTATGGCTACACCTTC. It is translated as CSARDLRNYGYTF.

The V call is TRBV4-1, the J call TRBJ2-4; perhaps TRBD2 as D (5 bases). V was clipped by 6 bases and J by 0 bases, with 21 bases between them. The V gene's germline CDR1 is MGHRA and CDR2 YSYEKL. The CDR3 loop spans 18 amino acids. The CDR3 DNA follows: TGCGCCAGCAGACCCGGTGCGGGCCGGTTCTTAGCCAAAAACATTCAGTACTTC. It translates to CASRPGAGRFLAKNIQYF.

The J gene is TRBJ2-5, the V gene TRBV11-3; possible D gene TRBD2, 5 bases. Trimming left V 1 base short and J 5 bases short, with 14 bases between. The germline V gene has CDR1 SGHNT and CDR2 YENEEA. The CDR3 is made up of 15 amino acids. DNA for the CDR3: TGTGCCAGCAGCTTAGGAGAGGGCCCGAGGGAGACCCAGTACTTC. It yields the protein CASSLGEGPRETQYF.

The chain combines TRBV12-3 or TRBV12-4 with TRBJ2-5; perhaps TRBD1 as D (6 bases). Trimming removed 6 bases at V and 3 bases at J, with 14 bases between. CDR3 length: 14 amino acids. The CDR3 here is CASSGMGAKETQYF. The CDR3 bases are TGTGCCAGCAGCGGGATGGGGGCCAAAGAGACCCAGTACTTC.

This chain uses TRBV20-1 with TRBJ1-5; D possibly corresponds to TRBD1 (6 bases). Trimming shortened V by 5 bases and J by 13 bases, and 15 bases separated the two germline ends. Germline-derived CDR1 and CDR2 are DFQATT and SNEGSKA (reference sequence). The CDR3 covers 11 residues. The CDR3 coding sequence is TGCAGTGCTCCTCTGATGGGGGCTCAGCATTTT. It specifies CSAPLMGAQHF.

The chain is built from TRBV6-5 and TRBJ1-2; maybe TRBD1 (5 bases). Trimming shortened V by 3 bases and J by 6 bases, and 8 bases separated the two germline ends. This CDR3 comprises 12 residues. Germline CDR1 is MNHEY and CDR2 is SVGAGI. As DNA, the CDR3 is TGTGCCAGCAGTTATGGGACCAATGGCTACACCTTC. It is translated as CASSYGTNGYTF.

In this sample, this clonotype turned up a few times. This sequence joins TRBV7-9 and TRBJ2-1; D gene uncertain. Germline CDR1 and CDR2: SEHNR and FQNEAQ (reference sequence). The CDR3 has 15 amino acids. V was pared by 2 bases and J by 7 bases, with 15 bases between. This CDR3 reads CASSLYVRANNEQFF. DNA of the CDR3: TGTGCCAGCAGCTTATACGTTCGGGCCAATAATGAGCAGTTCTTC.

The gene calls are TRBV5-1 and TRBJ1-1; D is possibly TRBD1 (5 bases). Germline V gene lookup returns CDR1 SGHRS and CDR2 YFSETQ. Trimming stripped 6 bases from V and 11 bases from J, with 23 bases between. This CDR3 is 14 amino acids long. CDR3 protein: CASTQPGRPLMAFF. As DNA, the CDR3 is TGCGCCAGCACCCAACCGGGACGGCCCCTGATGGCTTTCTTT.

This clonotype was recorded a few times. The junction does not match germline at one end; this may be a read error. CDR3 region: CSARSGQDHTEVFF. The CDR3 nucleotides are TGCAGTGCCCGCTCGGGACAGGACCACACTGAAGTTTTCTTT. The rearrangement links TRBV20-1 to TRBJ1-1; 8 bases are a match to TRBD1. The CDR3 is made up of 14 amino acids. Germline lookup yields CDR1 DFQATT and CDR2 SNEGSKA (reference sequence).

V gene TRBV11-2 combines with J gene TRBJ2-2, with D uncertain. The CDR3 has 15 residues. V dropped 4 bases and J dropped 4 bases, with 13 bases sitting between them. Per the germline V gene, CDR1 is SGHAT and CDR2 is FQNNGV. The CDR3 is CASSSTSDSTGELFF. Here the CDR3 DNA reads TGTGCCAGCAGCTCGACATCCGATAGCACCGGGGAGCTGTTTTTT.

This chain joins TRBV14 and TRBJ2-7, with D perhaps matching TRBD1 (6 bases). This CDR3 region has 14 residues. The germline V gene has CDR1 SGHDN and CDR2 FVKESK. Trimming took off 0 bases at V and 5 bases at J, with 11 bases between the two ends. The CDR3, as DNA: TGTGCCAGCAGCCAAGAGACAGGATCCCACGAGCAGTACTTC. It is translated as CASSQETGSHEQYF.

The chain carries TRBV7-3 and TRBJ2-7; D uncertain. In germline, CDR1 is SGHTA, CDR2 FQGTGA. V was shortened by 7 bases and J by 4 bases, with 17 bases between the two germline ends. CDR3 length: 14 residues. The chain's CDR3 is CASKKTPLLYEQYV. The DNA for the CDR3 is TGTGCCAGCAAGAAGACTCCCCTTCTATACGAGCAGTACGTC.

The chain combines TRBV6-6 with TRBJ2-5, with D tentatively TRBD1 or TRBD2 (5 bases each). The CDR3 is made up of 13 amino acids. Germline loops: CDR1 MNHNY, CDR2 SVGAGI (reference sequence). With 7 bases removed from V and 5 bases from J, the gap between germline ends came to 14 bases. In nucleotides, the CDR3 is TGTGCCAGCATGAGGGACCCTTGGGAGACCCAGTACTTC. Translated, it gives CASMRDPWETQYF.

V gene TRBV5-1 combines with J gene TRBJ2-3; 7 bases map to TRBD1. After removal of 0 bases from V and 2 bases from J, the junction contained 6 bases not matched to a gene. The CDR3 has 16 amino acids. Germline loops: CDR1 SGHRS, CDR2 YFSETQ. The CDR3 protein is CASSLEGTAFTDTQYF. DNA of the CDR3: TGCGCCAGCAGCTTGGAAGGGACAGCTTTCACAGATACGCAGTATTTT.

The chain couples TRBV6-5 to TRBJ2-7; D perhaps matches TRBD1 (6 bases). The CDR3 totals 16 residues. V lost 6 bases to trimming and J lost 3 bases, with 21 bases between them. Germline loops: CDR1 MNHEY, CDR2 SVGAGI. The CDR3 DNA reads TGTGCCAGCAGCCCCCGCCAAACAGGGTTAGACTACGAGCAGTACTTC. Its protein is CASSPRQTGLDYEQYF.

The rearrangement joins TRBV3-1 to TRBJ2-7; 13 bases are shared with TRBD2. With 4 bases clipped from V and 5 bases from J, the junction kept 8 bases outside the gene matches. The CDR3 is made up of 16 amino acids. Germline CDR1 and CDR2: LGHDT and YNNKEL (reference sequence). The CDR3 sequence is CASSLRPGLAGNEQYF. CDR3 in DNA: TGTGCCAGCAGCCTTAGGCCGGGACTAGCGGGAAACGAGCAGTACTTC.

This clonotype occurred many times. The chain has TRBV20-1 and TRBJ2-3; D not resolved. The germline gives CDR1 DFQATT, CDR2 SNEGSKA (reference sequence). This CDR3 is built from 12 residues. V was shortened by 1 base and J by 3 bases, with 5 bases between the two germline ends. This CDR3 is CSARVRTDTQYF. The DNA of the CDR3 is TGCAGTGCTAGAGTACGGACAGATACGCAGTATTTT.

This clonotype occurred a few times. The rearrangement uses TRBV11-1 and TRBJ2-1, with 8 bases fitting TRBD2. This CDR3 is 13 amino acids long. The junction had 6 bases not matched to a gene; V was cut back by 5 bases and J by 9 bases. CDR1 and CDR2 from the germline V gene are SGHAT and FQDESV (reference sequence). CDR3 bases: TGTGCCAGCAGCCGGGGACTAGTGATTGAGCAGTTCTTC. The encoded protein is CASSRGLVIEQFF.

The genes are TRBV13 and TRBJ2-3; 9 nucleotides match TRBD2. This CDR3 spans 17 amino acids. Germline V gives CDR1 PRHDT, CDR2 FYEKMQ (reference sequence). J gave up 8 bases and V 1 base, and 13 bases lay outside the gene matches. The CDR3 here is CASSLASGTSSTGTQYF. CDR3 nucleotide sequence: TGTGCCAGCAGCTTAGCTTCCGGGACTAGCAGCACCGGTACGCAGTATTTT. Looking up the rest from reference TRBV13 and TRBJ2-3 gives the full variable domain: AAGVIQSPRHLIKEKRETATLKCYPIPRHDTVYWYQQGPGQDPQFLISFYEKMQSDKGSIPDRFSAQQFSDYHSELNMSSLELGDSALYFCASSLASGTSSTGTQYFGPGTRLTVL.

J is TRBJ1-6 and V is TRBV20-1; D remains unclear. The V gene lost 3 bases and the J gene lost 6 bases, with 6 bases spanning the gap. This CDR3 spans 12 amino acids. Germline V gives CDR1 DFQATT, CDR2 SNEGSKA (reference sequence). The chain's CDR3 is CSASHSNSPLHF. The DNA for the CDR3 is TGCAGTGCTAGTCACAGTAATTCACCCCTCCACTTT.